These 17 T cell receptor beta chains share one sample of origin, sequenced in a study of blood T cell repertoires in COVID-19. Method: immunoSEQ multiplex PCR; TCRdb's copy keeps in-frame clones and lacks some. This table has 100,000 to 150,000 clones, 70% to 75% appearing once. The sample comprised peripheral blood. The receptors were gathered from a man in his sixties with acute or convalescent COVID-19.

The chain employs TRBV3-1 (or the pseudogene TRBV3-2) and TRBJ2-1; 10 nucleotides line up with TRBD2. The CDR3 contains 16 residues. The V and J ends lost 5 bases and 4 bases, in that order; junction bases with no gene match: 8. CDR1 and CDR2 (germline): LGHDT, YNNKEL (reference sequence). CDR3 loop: CASSGPGLAPYNEQFF. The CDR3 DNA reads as TGTGCCAGCAGCGGTCCGGGACTAGCGCCATACAATGAGCAGTTCTTC.

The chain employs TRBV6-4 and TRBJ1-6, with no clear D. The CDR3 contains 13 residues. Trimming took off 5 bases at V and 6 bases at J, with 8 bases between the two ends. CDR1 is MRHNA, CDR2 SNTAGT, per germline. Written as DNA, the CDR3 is TGTGCCAGCAGTTTCGAGGTTAATTCACCCCTCCACTTT. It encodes CASSFEVNSPLHF.

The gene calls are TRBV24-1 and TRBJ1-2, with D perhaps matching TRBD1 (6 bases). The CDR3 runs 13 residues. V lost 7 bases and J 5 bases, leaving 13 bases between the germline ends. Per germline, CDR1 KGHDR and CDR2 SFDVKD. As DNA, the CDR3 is TGTGCCACCAGCGAGACAGGAGAGTATGGCTACACCTTC. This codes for CATSETGEYGYTF.

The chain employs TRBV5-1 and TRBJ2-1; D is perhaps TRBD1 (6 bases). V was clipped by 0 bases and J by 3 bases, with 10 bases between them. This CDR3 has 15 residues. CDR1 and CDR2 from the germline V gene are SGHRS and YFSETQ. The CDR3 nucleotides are TGCGCCAGCAGCTTGGGGACAGTTAACTACAATGAGCAGTTCTTC. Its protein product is CASSLGTVNYNEQFF.

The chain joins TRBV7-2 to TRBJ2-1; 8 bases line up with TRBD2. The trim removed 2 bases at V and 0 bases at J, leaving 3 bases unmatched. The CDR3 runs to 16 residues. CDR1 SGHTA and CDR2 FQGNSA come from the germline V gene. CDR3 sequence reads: CASSLISGSSYNEQFF. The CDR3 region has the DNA TGTGCCAGCAGCTTAATAAGCGGGAGCTCCTACAATGAGCAGTTCTTC.

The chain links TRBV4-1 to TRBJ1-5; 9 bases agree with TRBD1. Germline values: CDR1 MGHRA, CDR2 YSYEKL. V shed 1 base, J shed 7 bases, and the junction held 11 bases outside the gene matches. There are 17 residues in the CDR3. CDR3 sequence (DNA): TGCGCCAGCAGCCAAGTTGCGGGACAGGGAAGTGGGCAGCCCCAGCATTTT. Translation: CASSQVAGQGSGQPQHF.

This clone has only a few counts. CDR3 protein: CASSPDGQGNEQFF. The CDR3 DNA is TGTGCCAGCAGCCCGGATGGACAGGGCAATGAGCAGTTCTTC. The chain links TRBV5-4 to TRBJ2-1; 8 bases match TRBD1. Germline V lookup: CDR1 SGHNT, CDR2 YYREEE (reference sequence). The trim removed 4 bases at V and 6 bases at J, leaving 6 bases unmatched. The CDR3 length is 14 residues.

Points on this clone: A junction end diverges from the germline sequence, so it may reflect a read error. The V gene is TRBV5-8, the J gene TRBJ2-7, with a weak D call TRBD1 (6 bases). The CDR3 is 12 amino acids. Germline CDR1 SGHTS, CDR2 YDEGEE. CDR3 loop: CASSLVQGWFVF. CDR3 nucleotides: TGTGCCAGCAGCTTGGTACAGGGATGGTTCGTATTC.

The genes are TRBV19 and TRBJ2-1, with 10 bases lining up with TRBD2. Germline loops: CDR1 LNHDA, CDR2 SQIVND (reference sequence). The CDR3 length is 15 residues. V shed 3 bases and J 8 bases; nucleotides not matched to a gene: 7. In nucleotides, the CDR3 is TGTGCCAGTAGTATCAGCCTAGCGGGAGTACATGAGCAGTTCTTC. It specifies CASSISLAGVHEQFF. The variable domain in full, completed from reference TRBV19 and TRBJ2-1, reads DGGITQSPKYLFRKEGQNVTLSCEQNLNHDAMYWYRQDPGQGLRLIYYSQIVNDFQKGDIAEGYSVSREKKESFPLTVTSAQKNPTAFYLCASSISLAGVHEQFFGPGTRLTVL.

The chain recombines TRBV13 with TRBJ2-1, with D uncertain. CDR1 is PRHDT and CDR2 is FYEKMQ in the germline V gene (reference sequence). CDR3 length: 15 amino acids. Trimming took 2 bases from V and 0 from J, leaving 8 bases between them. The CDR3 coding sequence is TGTGCCAGCAGCTTATGGAGAGCCTCCTACAATGAGCAGTTCTTC. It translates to CASSLWRASYNEQFF.

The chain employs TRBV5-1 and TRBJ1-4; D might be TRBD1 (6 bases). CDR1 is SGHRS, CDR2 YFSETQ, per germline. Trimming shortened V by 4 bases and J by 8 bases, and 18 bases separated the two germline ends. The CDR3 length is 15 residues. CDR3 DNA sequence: TGCGCCAGCAGCGCCAGTGACGGGCAGGGGGAAAAACTGTTTTTT. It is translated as CASSASDGQGEKLFF.

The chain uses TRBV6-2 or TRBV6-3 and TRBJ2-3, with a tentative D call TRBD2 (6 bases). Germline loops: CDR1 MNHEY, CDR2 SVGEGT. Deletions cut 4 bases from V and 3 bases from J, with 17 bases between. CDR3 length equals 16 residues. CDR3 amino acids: CASSSTGLIRTDTQYF. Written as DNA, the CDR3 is TGTGCCAGCAGTTCAACCGGACTAATTAGGACAGATACGCAGTATTTT.

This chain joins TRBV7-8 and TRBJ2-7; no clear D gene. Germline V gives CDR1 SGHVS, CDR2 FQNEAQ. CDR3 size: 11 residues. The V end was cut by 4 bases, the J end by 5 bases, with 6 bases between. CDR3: CASSSEDEQYF. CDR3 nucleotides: TGTGCCAGCAGCTCTGAGGACGAGCAGTACTTC.

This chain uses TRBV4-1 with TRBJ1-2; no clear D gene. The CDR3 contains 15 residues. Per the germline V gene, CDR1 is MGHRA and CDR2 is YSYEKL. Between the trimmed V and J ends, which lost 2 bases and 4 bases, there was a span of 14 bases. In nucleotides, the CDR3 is TGCGCCAGCAGCCAAAAGGGAGCCCTCTCCTATGGCTACACCTTC. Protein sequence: CASSQKGALSYGYTF.

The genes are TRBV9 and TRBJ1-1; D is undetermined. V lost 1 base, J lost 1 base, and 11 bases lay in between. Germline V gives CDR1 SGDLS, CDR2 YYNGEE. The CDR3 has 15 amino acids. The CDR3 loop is CASSVMAGENTEAFF. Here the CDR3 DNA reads TGTGCCAGCAGCGTAATGGCCGGGGAGAACACTGAAGCTTTCTTT.

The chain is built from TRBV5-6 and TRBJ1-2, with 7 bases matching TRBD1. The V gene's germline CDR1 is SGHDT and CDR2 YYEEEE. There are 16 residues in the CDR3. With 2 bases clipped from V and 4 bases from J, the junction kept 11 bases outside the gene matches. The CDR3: CASSLEGAGSFYGYTF. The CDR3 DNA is TGTGCCAGCAGCTTAGAGGGGGCAGGCTCCTTCTATGGCTACACCTTC.

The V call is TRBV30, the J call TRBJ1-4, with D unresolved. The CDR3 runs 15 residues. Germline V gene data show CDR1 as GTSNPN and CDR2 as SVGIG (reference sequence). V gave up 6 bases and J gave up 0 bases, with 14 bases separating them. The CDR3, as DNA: TGTGCCTGCATCCTGGGAGATACAACTAATGAAAAACTGTTTTTT. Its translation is CACILGDTTNEKLFF.